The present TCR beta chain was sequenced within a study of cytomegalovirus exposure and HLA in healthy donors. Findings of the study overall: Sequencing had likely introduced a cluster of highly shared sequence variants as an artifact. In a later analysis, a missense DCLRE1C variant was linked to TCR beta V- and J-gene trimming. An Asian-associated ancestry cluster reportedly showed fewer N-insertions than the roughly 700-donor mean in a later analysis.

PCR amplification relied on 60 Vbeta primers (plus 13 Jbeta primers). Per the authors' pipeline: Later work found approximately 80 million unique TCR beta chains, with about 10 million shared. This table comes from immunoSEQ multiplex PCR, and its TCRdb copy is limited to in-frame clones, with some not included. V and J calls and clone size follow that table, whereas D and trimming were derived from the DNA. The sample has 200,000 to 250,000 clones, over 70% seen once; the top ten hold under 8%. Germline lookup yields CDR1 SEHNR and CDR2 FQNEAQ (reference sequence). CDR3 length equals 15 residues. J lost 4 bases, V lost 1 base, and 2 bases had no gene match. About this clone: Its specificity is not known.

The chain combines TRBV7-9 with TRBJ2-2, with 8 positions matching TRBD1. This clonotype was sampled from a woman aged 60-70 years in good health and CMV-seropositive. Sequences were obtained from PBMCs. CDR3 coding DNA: TGTGCCAGCAGCTTAGGACAGGGGCCCACCGGGGAGCTGTTTTTT. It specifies CASSLGQGPTGELFF.